These 6 T cell receptor beta chains were sequenced from one sample in a study of CD8+CD57+ T cells in acquired aplastic anemia. Genomic DNA served as template for TCR beta VDJ and CDR3 profiling. TCRdb used MiXCR to reprocess the reads, holding one entry per CDR3 protein. There are about 240,000 distinct CDR3 sequences in the sample; around 45% occur only once, and about 8.3% lies in the top ten. Patients picked for sequencing had shown CD8+CD57+ cell expansion detected by flow cytometry. Material for sequencing was sorted CD4+, CD8+, or CD8+CD57+ T cells (not recorded which) from PBMCs. These receptor sequences come from a human donor with aplastic anemia.

This chain connects TRBV7-9 to TRBJ2-3, with D tentatively TRBD2 (5 bases). CDR3 length: 13 residues. V was shortened by 5 bases and J by 2 bases, with 8 bases between the two germline ends. Germline CDR1 SEHNR, CDR2 FQNEAQ (reference sequence). As DNA, the CDR3 is TGTGCCAGCAGCACTAGTACCACAGATACGCAGTATTTT. Its translation: CASSTSTTDTQYF.

The rearrangement links TRBV5-4 to TRBJ1-2; TRBD1 matches at 7 bases. With 2 bases clipped from V and 6 bases from J, the junction kept 7 bases outside the gene matches. The CDR3 is 14 residues long. CDR1 and CDR2 from the germline V gene are SGHNT and YYREEE (reference sequence). CDR3 sequence: CASSLGRQGDGYTF. DNA of the CDR3: TGTGCCAGCAGCTTAGGACGACAGGGAGATGGCTACACCTTC.

The sample holds a few counts of this clonotype. This chain joins TRBV29-1 and TRBJ1-2; 9 bases line up with TRBD1. J was trimmed by 6 bases and V by 6 bases; bases with no gene match: 5. The CDR3 is 12 residues long. The germline V gene encodes CDR1 SQVTM and CDR2 ANQGSEA. CDR3 sequence reads: CSVLQGANGYTF. CDR3 nucleotide sequence: TGCAGCGTGCTACAGGGGGCTAATGGCTACACCTTC.

The chain links TRBV5-1 to TRBJ1-2, with 9 bases identical to TRBD1. V shed 0 bases and J 4 bases; nucleotides not matched to a gene: 13. The CDR3 totals 18 residues. Germline V gives CDR1 SGHRS, CDR2 YFSETQ. The CDR3 region has the DNA TGCGCCAGCAGCTTGGGTTACAGGGGGCGCGGGTTAATCTATGGCTACACCTTC. This translates into CASSLGYRGRGLIYGYTF. Supplemented by reference TRBV5-1 and TRBJ1-2, the full variable domain reads KAGVTQTPRYLIKTRGQQVTLSCSPISGHRSVSWYQQTPGQGLQFLFEYFSETQRNKGNFPGRFSGRQFSNSRSEMNVSTLELGDSALYLCASSLGYRGRGLIYGYTFGSGTRLTVV.

The sample holds many counts of this clonotype. The V call is TRBV12-3 or TRBV12-4, the J call TRBJ2-5, with D maybe TRBD2 (6 bases). Deletions cut 5 bases from V and 5 bases from J, with 21 bases between. The CDR3 has 16 amino acids. This CDR3 is CASSSPRGFGRETQYF. The CDR3 bases are TGTGCCAGCAGTAGCCCCCGGGGGTTCGGCCGGGAGACCCAGTACTTC.

In its sample, this clonotype was seen many times. The rearrangement links TRBV2 to TRBJ1-2; D might be TRBD1 (5 bases). CDR1 and CDR2 from the germline V gene are SNHLY and FYNNEI. V shed 6 bases and J shed 10 bases, with 21 bases lying between them. This CDR3 contains 14 residues. CDR3 DNA sequence: TGTGCCAGCAGCGCCACTACAGGCGCTCGCGACTACACCTTC. Translation gives CASSATTGARDYTF.